The clone carrying this TCR beta chain was counted only a few times. Unique molecular identifiers were incorporated during preparation of the TCRbeta library. TCRdb reanalysed the PCR reads using MiXCR and keeps one entry per CDR3 protein. The top ten clones hold 2% to 2.5% of a sample with over 450,000 distinct CDR3 sequences, 8% to 11% of them seen once. The data were taken from a study of T-cell reconstitution after alpha-beta-depleted transplantation in children. With 5 bases clipped from V and 6 bases from J, the junction kept 13 bases outside the gene matches. Germline CDR1 LNHDA, CDR2 SQIVND (reference sequence). The length of the CDR3 is 18 residues.

This receptor was taken from a child under 10 years old with inherited bone marrow failure, due to receive a stem cell transplant. The specimen was PBMCs, collected before TCRalphabeta/CD19-depleted stem cell transplant. This sequence joins TRBV19 and TRBJ2-2; 12 nucleotides agree with TRBD2. The CDR3 DNA sequence: TGTGCCAGTAGTGCAAGACTAGCGGGGGAGTTAGTGGCCGGGGAGCTGTTTTTT. It codes for CASSARLAGELVAGELFF.